The 2 T cell receptor beta chains reported below all come from one sample, sequenced in a study of neurological immune-mediated disorders. A single record per CDR3 protein comes from TCRdb applying MiXCR to the 5' RACE reads. The sample lists about 95,000 distinct CDR3 sequences; around 3.3% were seen once. Sequenced sample: PBMCs. Source of these receptors: a woman aged 18-29 years with multiple sclerosis.

This clonotype was recorded many times. J is TRBJ1-1 and V is TRBV15, with 7 bases aligning to TRBD1. The CDR3 runs 14 residues. Germline lookup yields CDR1 LNHNV and CDR2 YYDKDF (reference sequence). The J segment lost 14 bases and the V segment lost 0 bases, leaving 12 bases of the junction unmatched. Here the CDR3 reads CATSRDGQAAKIFF. The CDR3 region has the DNA TGTGCCACCAGCAGAGACGGACAGGCGGCGAAGATCTTCTTT.

In this sample, this clonotype turned up many times. The CDR3 protein is CASSLGRAGHYNEQFF. CDR3 DNA: TGTGCCAGCAGCTTAGGGCGGGCGGGGCACTACAATGAGCAGTTCTTC. This chain connects TRBV7-2 to TRBJ2-1; D is possibly TRBD2 (6 bases). The CDR3 length is 16 residues. The V gene's germline CDR1 is SGHTA and CDR2 FQGNSA. The V end was cut by 1 base, the J end by 3 bases, with 13 bases between.